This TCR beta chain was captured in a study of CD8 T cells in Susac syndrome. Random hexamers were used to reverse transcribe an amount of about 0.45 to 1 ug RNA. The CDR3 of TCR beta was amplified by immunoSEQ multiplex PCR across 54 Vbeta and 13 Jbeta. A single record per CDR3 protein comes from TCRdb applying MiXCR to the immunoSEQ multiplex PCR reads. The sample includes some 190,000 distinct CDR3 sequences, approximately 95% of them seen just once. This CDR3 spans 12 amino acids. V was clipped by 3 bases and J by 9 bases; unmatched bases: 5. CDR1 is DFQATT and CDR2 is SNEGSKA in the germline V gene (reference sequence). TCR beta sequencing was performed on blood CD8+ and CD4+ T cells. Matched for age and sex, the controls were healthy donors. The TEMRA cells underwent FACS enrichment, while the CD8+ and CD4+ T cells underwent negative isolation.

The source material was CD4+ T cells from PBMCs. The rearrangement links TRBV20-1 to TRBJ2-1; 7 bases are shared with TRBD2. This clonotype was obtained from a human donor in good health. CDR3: CSARGGVGEQFF. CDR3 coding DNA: TGCAGTGCTAGGGGAGGGGTCGGTGAGCAGTTCTTC.